The clone carrying this TCR beta chain was detected a few times. Its specificity is unknown. Isolated RNA was reverse transcribed in full, so expressed TCRB transcripts were sequenced. Profiling relied on immunoSEQ multiplex PCR, and the TCRdb table lists in-frame clones only, not all of them. The repertoire includes some 250,000 clones, approximately 11% of them detected once, and around 0.017% sits in the top ten. The data were obtained in a study of beta chain features in type 1 diabetes. The CDR3 has 15 amino acids. Unmatched junction bases numbered 8, after V lost 2 bases and J lost 6 bases. Germline V gene sequence: CDR1 SGDLS, CDR2 YYNGEE. Study-wide points: Diminished insertions and augmented deletions at VDJ junctions characterized type 1 diabetes patients. People with Type 1 diabetes carried modestly yet significantly shorter TCRB CDR3s in all four CD4+ subsets. Whether HLA type affects TCRB rearrangement stayed undetermined in the present work.

A sort by CD45RO/CCR7/CD25/CD127/CD95/CD27 yielded CD4+ naive, central memory, regulatory and stem cell-like memory cells. The V gene is TRBV9, the J gene TRBJ2-3, with TRBD2 matching 8 bases. The sequenced sample was naive CD4+ T cells from blood. The sequence derives from a man in his thirties or forties with type 1 diabetes. The CDR3 DNA is TGTGCCAGCAGCGTGGGCGGGGGGCTGACCGATACGCAGTATTTT. Translated, it gives CASSVGGGLTDTQYF.